This is a list of T cell receptor beta chains from one sample in a study of T cells after yellow fever vaccination. TCRdb recomputed calls from the 5' RACE reads with MiXCR, one row per CDR3 protein. Found here are some 260,000 distinct CDR3 sequences, approximately 5.2% of them singletons; the top ten hold roughly 3.3%. Sample: CD4+ T cells sorted from PBMCs, taken on the day of the yellow fever booster vaccination. The source of these receptors is a man younger than 35 who received the YFV17D yellow fever vaccine. Both conserved end residues are trimmed from each CDR3. The D gene is left open where the match is weak.

d_call v_call cdr3_aa
TRBD1 TRBV5-1 ASSLWGGQGVGTEAF
- TRBV12-3/TRBV12-4 ASSWGGNGYT
- TRBV20-1 SVSRRYHDPYGYT
TRBD1 TRBV4-1 ASSLDREDQPQH
TRBD1 TRBV18 ASSPGTVDTQY
- TRBV3-1 ASSVWESEGETQY
- TRBV3-1 ASSRQVPTEAF
- TRBV10-3 AISPGVSNQPQH
- TRBV4-1 ASSESGRTGETQY
- TRBV27 ASSLSAGLHQPQH
- TRBV24-1 ATSDPVADTQY
- TRBV2 ASRAGQSLH
TRBD1 TRBV6-2/TRBV6-3 ASSFTIGTGQRSGANVLT
- TRBV24-1 ATSEGPSSGATDTQY
TRBD2 TRBV12-3/TRBV12-4 ASRGLVRGTDTQY
TRBD1 TRBV12-3/TRBV12-4 ASSYGGQGNQPQH
TRBD1 TRBV6-2/TRBV6-3 ASHERGRYMNTEAF
TRBD1 TRBV5-1 ASSWRTGVEQY
TRBD2 TRBV20-1 SARDRRLAATDTQY
TRBD2 TRBV20-1 SANSGGIGETQY
- TRBV4-3 ASRTGPSSGNTIY
- TRBV18 ASSSIAGMNIQY
TRBD2 TRBV6-5 ASSTTGLAGGYEQY
TRBD1 TRBV12-5 ASGLAGDRGRDGYT
- TRBV11-2 ATSSIRTENYGYT
- TRBV20-1 SARVWGANTEAF
- TRBV7-9 ASSLYGGRGTDYGYT
- TRBV27 ASSLRTTYEQY
- TRBV7-2 AINLKEHGYT
- TRBV7-2 ASSLLNRSPLH
TRBD1 TRBV5-1 ASSLVGTDGNQPQH
TRBD1 TRBV18 ASSQRGQGTLSNQPQH
TRBD1 TRBV11-2 ASSRYGTDEKLF
- TRBV10-3 AISERPDVLT
TRBD2 TRBV4-1 ASSQGLQRGRTDTQY
- TRBV7-3 ASSPNGLASQQETQY
- TRBV6-1 ASSVGEGNSPLH
- TRBV28 ASFKQQREPQH
- TRBV6-6 ASSYRPGTGELF
- TRBV20-1 SAADRFPYEQY
- TRBV7-3 ASSLNQGGGQETQY
- TRBV7-2 ASSFREYYGYT
- TRBV18 ASSPGLNTDTQY
TRBD2 TRBV28 ASRLRIAGGRTDTQY
- TRBV29-1 SVHGLRMNTEAF
- TRBV5-1 ASSLVGGNREETQY
TRBD1 TRBV6-2/TRBV6-3 ASSSGTASNQPQH
TRBD2 TRBV5-4 ASSPIYTSGEGNEQF
- TRBV18 ASSPSQGRSGDTQY
- TRBV5-1 ASSFIQGLGNEQF